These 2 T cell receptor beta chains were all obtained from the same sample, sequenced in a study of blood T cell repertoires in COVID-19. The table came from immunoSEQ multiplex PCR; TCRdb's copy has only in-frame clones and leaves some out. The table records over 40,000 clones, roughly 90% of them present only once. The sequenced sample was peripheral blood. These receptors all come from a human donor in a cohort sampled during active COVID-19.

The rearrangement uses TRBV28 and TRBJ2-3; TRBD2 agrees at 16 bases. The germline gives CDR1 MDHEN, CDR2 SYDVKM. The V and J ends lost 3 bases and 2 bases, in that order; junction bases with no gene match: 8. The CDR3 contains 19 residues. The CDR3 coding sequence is TGTGCCAGCAGTTTCGGGACCGGGACTAGCGGGAGGGTCACAGATACGCAGTATTTT. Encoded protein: CASSFGTGTSGRVTDTQYF. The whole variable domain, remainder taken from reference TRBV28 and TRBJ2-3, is DVKVTQSSRYLVKRTGEKVFLECVQDMDHENMFWYRQDPGLGLRLIYFSYDVKMKEKGDIPEGYSVSREKKERFSLILESASTNQTSMYLCASSFGTGTSGRVTDTQYFGPGTRLTVL.

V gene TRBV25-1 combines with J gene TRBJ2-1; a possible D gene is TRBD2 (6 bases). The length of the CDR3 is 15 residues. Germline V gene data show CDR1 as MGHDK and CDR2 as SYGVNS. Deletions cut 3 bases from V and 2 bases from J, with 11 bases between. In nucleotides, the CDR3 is TGTGCCAGCAGTGATCTGGGCGGGGCCTACAATGAGCAGTTCTTC. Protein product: CASSDLGGAYNEQFF.